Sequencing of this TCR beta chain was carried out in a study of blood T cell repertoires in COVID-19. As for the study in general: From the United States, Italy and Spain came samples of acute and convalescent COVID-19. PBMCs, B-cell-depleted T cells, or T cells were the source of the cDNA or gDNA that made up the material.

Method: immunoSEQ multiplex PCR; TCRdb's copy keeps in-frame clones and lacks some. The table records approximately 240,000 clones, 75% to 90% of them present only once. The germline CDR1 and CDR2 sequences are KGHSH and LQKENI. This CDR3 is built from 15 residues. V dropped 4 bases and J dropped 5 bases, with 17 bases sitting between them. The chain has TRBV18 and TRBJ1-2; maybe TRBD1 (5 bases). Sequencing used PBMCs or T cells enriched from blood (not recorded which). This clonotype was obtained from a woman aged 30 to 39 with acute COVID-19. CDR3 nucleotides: TGTGCCAGCTCACTCCGAGCGGGGGAATTTTATGGCTACACCTTC. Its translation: CASSLRAGEFYGYTF.